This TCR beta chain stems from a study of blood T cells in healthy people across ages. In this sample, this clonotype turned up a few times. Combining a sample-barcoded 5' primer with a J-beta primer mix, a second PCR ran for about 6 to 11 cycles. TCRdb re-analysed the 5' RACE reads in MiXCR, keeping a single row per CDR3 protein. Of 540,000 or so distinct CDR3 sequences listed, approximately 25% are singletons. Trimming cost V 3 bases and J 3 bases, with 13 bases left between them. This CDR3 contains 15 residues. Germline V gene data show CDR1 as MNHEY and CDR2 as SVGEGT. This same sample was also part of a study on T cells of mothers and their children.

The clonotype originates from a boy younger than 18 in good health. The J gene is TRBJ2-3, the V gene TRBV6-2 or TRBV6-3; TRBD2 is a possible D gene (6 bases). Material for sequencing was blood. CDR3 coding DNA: TGTGCCAGCAGTTATCGGGGGTACGGAACAGATACGCAGTATTTT. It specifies CASSYRGYGTDTQYF.